The 17 T cell receptor beta chains below come from one sample, sequenced in a study of blood T cell repertoires in COVID-19. Clones were sequenced by immunoSEQ multiplex PCR, and TCRdb holds only the in-frame ones, with some missing. This sample has 140,000 to 150,000 clones, with over 70% found just once. Sequencing was performed on PBMCs or T cells enriched from blood (not recorded which). The receptors were gathered from a man between 60 and 75 years old who had recovered from COVID-19.

Comment on this clone: Mismatch with germline at one junction end may stem from a read error. The chain recombines TRBV27 with TRBJ1-6; 12 bases match TRBD1. Germline CDR1 reads MNHEY; CDR2 reads SMNVEV (reference sequence). The CDR3 totals 17 residues. Here the CDR3 reads CASSPAGQGAYNSPLHF. CDR3 DNA: TGTGCCAGCAGTCCAGCGGGACAGGGGGCCTACAATTCACCCCTCCACTTT.

J is TRBJ1-2 and V is TRBV3-1 (or the pseudogene TRBV3-2); D remains ambiguous. V was clipped by 2 bases and J by 8 bases, with 9 bases between them. Germline lookup yields CDR1 LGHDT and CDR2 YNNKEL (reference sequence). The CDR3 is made up of 12 amino acids. The CDR3 sequence: CASSQLLQGYTF. Written as DNA, the CDR3 is TGTGCCAGCAGCCAACTCTTGCAGGGCTACACCTTC.

V gene TRBV7-2 combines with J gene TRBJ2-3; D is possibly TRBD2 (5 bases). Germline CDR1 is SGHTA and CDR2 is FQGNSA. V lost 5 bases and J lost 6, with 6 bases in between. This CDR3 spans 11 amino acids. The CDR3 DNA is TGTGCCAGCAGCGGCGGGGATACGCAGTATTTT. Its translation: CASSGGDTQYF.

This chain uses TRBV3-1 (or the pseudogene TRBV3-2) with TRBJ2-3, with TRBD2 matching 8 bases. Trimming removed 5 bases from V and 0 bases from J; junction bases left unmatched: 10. Germline V gene data show CDR1 as LGHDT and CDR2 as YNNKEL (reference sequence). The CDR3 covers 17 residues. CDR3 sequence (DNA): TGTGCCAGCAGCTCCCGAAGGACTAGCCTCAGCACAGATACGCAGTATTTT. It codes for CASSSRRTSLSTDTQYF.

This chain uses TRBV28 with TRBJ1-5, with D perhaps TRBD1 (6 bases). CDR1 MDHEN and CDR2 SYDVKM come from the germline V gene. There are 15 residues in the CDR3. Trimming pared 6 bases from V and 3 bases from J, leaving 15 bases between. The CDR3 protein is CASRRGGGNNQPQHF. In nucleotides, the CDR3 is TGTGCCAGCAGAAGGGGGGGCGGAAACAATCAGCCCCAGCATTTT. Full variable domain (rest looked up from reference TRBV28 and TRBJ1-5): DVKVTQSSRYLVKRTGEKVFLECVQDMDHENMFWYRQDPGLGLRLIYFSYDVKMKEKGDIPEGYSVSREKKERFSLILESASTNQTSMYLCASRRGGGNNQPQHFGDGTRLSIL.

This chain joins TRBV19 and TRBJ1-5; no clear D gene. CDR1 LNHDA and CDR2 SQIVND come from the germline V gene (reference sequence). The CDR3 contains 14 residues. Deletions cut 1 base from V and 6 bases from J, with 10 bases between. Here the CDR3 reads CASSIASRGQPQHF. The CDR3, as DNA: TGTGCCAGTAGTATAGCCTCTCGAGGTCAGCCCCAGCATTTT.

The V gene is TRBV6-1, the J gene TRBJ2-7; D may be TRBD1 (8 bases). The CDR3 has 17 residues. V lost 1 base, J lost 2 bases, and 18 bases lay in between. Germline lookup yields CDR1 MNHNS and CDR2 SASEGT. CDR3 sequence (DNA): TGTGCCAGCAGTGAAGGCAGGGGAGGGGACAGGACCTACGAGCAGTACTTC. As protein: CASSEGRGGDRTYEQYF.

This chain connects TRBV7-9 to TRBJ1-1; 7 bases map to TRBD1. The CDR3 contains 13 residues. Trimming took 6 bases from V and 1 from J; bases not matched to a gene: 2. Germline V gene data show CDR1 as SEHNR and CDR2 as FQNEAQ (reference sequence). CDR3 sequence (DNA): TGTGCCAGCAGAAGGACAGGGAACACTGAAGCTTTCTTT. Translated: CASRRTGNTEAFF.

This chain links TRBV12-3 or TRBV12-4 with TRBJ2-2; maybe TRBD2 (5 bases). V lost 10 bases and J lost 2, with 11 bases in between. CDR3 length: 13 residues. CDR3 DNA: TGTGCCATAGGAACGGGAAACACCGGGGAGCTGTTTTTT. Protein sequence: CAIGTGNTGELFF.

The chain has TRBV4-2 and TRBJ2-7, with 7 nucleotides matching TRBD2. Trimming took 0 bases from V and 1 from J; bases not matched to a gene: 0. The CDR3 sequence is 14 residues long. Germline V gene lookup returns CDR1 LGHNA and CDR2 YNFKEQ. The CDR3 DNA reads TGTGCCAGCAGCCAAGAGGGGGGGTCCTACGAGCAGTACTTC. It translates to CASSQEGGSYEQYF.

The chain uses TRBV12-3 or TRBV12-4 and TRBJ1-2; 7 bases are shared with TRBD1. The CDR3 has 13 residues. The V gene end was trimmed by 6 bases and the J gene end by 7 bases; junction bases not matched to a gene: 8. CDR3 loop: CASRYRGRSGYTF. For the CDR3, the DNA is TGTGCCAGCAGATACAGGGGTCGGAGTGGCTACACCTTC.

The chain employs TRBV7-8 and TRBJ1-6; a weak D match, TRBD1 (5 bases). Trimming removed 5 bases at V and 9 bases at J, with 8 bases between. CDR1 is SGHVS and CDR2 is FQNEAQ in the germline V gene. The CDR3 runs to 12 residues. CDR3 nucleotide sequence: TGTGCCAGCAGCGCGGGACCTTCACCCCTCCACTTT. As protein: CASSAGPSPLHF.

This sequence joins TRBV10-2 and TRBJ1-5; TRBD1 aligns across 9 bases. The V gene's germline CDR1 is WSHSY and CDR2 SAAADI. Trimming removed 9 bases from V and 7 bases from J; junction bases left unmatched: 4. The CDR3 extends over 12 amino acids. As DNA, the CDR3 is TGCGCCAGTCGACAGGGGGACCAGCCCCAGCATTTT. Its protein product is CASRQGDQPQHF.

The chain is built from TRBV5-3 and TRBJ2-7, with TRBD1 matching over 7 bases. TRBV5-3 is an ORF; its function is uncertain. The V gene end was trimmed by 3 bases and the J gene end by 6 bases; junction bases not matched to a gene: 0. The CDR3 is 11 residues long. The CDR3 loop is CARSWTGEQYF. In DNA, the CDR3 is TGTGCCAGAAGCTGGACAGGCGAGCAGTACTTC.

This chain joins TRBV30 and TRBJ2-5; D ambiguous. The V end was cut by 2 bases, the J end by 2 bases, with 6 bases between. The CDR3 runs to 12 residues. CDR1 is GTSNPN and CDR2 is SVGIG in the germline V gene (reference sequence). CDR3 nucleotide sequence: TGTGCCTGGAGTCTCACACAAGAGACCCAGTACTTC. It is translated as CAWSLTQETQYF.

The genes are TRBV9 and TRBJ2-2; TRBD2 agrees at 11 bases. Germline V lookup: CDR1 SGDLS, CDR2 YYNGEE. V lost 3 bases to trimming and J lost 4 bases; unmatched junction nucleotides: 5. The CDR3 is made up of 16 amino acids. The chain's CDR3 is CASSAQGLAATGELFF. Written as DNA, the CDR3 is TGTGCCAGCAGCGCCCAGGGACTAGCGGCCACCGGGGAGCTGTTTTTT.

The chain uses TRBV24-1 and TRBJ2-5, with D perhaps matching TRBD2 (6 bases). From germline, CDR1 is KGHDR and CDR2 SFDVKD. The CDR3 consists of 13 residues. Between the trimmed V and J ends, which lost 1 base and 10 bases, there was a span of 12 bases. In DNA form, the CDR3 reads TGTGCCACCAGTGATTTTAGGCACGGGGGCCAGTACTTC. It specifies CATSDFRHGGQYF.